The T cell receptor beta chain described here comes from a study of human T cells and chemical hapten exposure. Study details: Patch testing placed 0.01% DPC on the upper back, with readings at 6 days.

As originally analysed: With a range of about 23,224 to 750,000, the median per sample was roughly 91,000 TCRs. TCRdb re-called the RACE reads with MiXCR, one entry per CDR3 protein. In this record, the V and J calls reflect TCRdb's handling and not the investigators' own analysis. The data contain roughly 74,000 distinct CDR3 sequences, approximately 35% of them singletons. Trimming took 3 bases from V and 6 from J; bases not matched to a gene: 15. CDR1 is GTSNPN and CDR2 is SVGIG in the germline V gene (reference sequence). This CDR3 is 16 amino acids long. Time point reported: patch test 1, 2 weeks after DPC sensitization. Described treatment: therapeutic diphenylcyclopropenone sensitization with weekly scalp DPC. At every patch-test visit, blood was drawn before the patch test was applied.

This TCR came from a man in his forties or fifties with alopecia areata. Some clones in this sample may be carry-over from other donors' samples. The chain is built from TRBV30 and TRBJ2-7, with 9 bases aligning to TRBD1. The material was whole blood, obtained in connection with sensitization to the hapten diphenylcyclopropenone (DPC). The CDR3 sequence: CAWSPRPPGQGGEQYF. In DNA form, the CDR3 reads TGTGCCTGGAGCCCCCGCCCCCCGGGACAGGGAGGCGAGCAGTACTTC.